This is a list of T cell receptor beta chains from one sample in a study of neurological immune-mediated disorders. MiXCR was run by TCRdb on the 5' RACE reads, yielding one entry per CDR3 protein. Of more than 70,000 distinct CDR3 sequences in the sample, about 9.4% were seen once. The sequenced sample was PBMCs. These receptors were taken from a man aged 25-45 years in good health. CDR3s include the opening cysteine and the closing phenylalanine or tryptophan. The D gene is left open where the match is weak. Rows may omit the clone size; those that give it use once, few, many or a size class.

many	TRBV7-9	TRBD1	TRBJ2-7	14	CASSRAGQGYEQYF	TGTGCCAGCAGCCGCGCGGGACAGGGGTACGAGCAGTACTTC
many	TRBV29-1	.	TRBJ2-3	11	CSVTRGDTQYF	TGCAGCGTTACGAGGGGAGATACGCAGTATTTT
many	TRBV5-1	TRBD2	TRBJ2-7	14	CASSLGLAGDEQYF	TGCGCCAGCAGCCTGGGACTAGCGGGAGACGAGCAGTACTTC
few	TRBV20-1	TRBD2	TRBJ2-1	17	CSAPGTSGVSSYNEQFF	TGCAGTGCTCCCGGGACTAGCGGGGTGAGCTCCTACAATGAGCAGTTCTTC
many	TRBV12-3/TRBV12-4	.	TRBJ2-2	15	CASTFLRAGTGELFF	TGTGCCAGCACTTTTTTACGGGCGGGGACCGGGGAGCTGTTTTTT
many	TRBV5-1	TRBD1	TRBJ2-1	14	CASSLGTGRRRQFF	TGCGCCAGCAGCTTGGGGACAGGGCGCCGACGGCAGTTCTTC
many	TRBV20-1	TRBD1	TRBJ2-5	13	CKTGARREETQYF	TGCAAAACAGGGGCACGACGGGAAGAGACCCAGTACTTC
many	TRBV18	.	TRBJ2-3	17	CASSPPSLEDVDHTQYF	TGTGCCAGCTCACCACCGAGTTTGGAGGACGTCGACCATACGCAGTATTTT
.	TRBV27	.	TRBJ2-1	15	CVSSLLTISYNEQFF	TGTGTCAGCAGTTTATTAACGATCTCCTACAATGAGCAGTTCTTC
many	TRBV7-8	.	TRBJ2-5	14	CASSLAWGQETQYF	TGTGCCAGCAGCTTAGCGTGGGGGCAAGAGACCCAGTACTTC
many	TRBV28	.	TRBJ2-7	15	CASNPELAGPYEQYF	TGTGCCAGCAATCCCGAGCTGGCTGGCCCCTACGAGCAGTACTTC
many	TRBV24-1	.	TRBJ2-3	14	CATSDVLGTDTQYF	TGTGCCACCAGTGATGTCCTGGGAACAGATACGCAGTATTTT
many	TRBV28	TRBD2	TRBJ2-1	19	CASSFREGLAGISYNEQFF	TGTGCCAGCAGTTTTCGGGAGGGGCTAGCGGGAATCTCCTACAATGAGCAGTTCTTC
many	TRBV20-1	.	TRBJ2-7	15	CSAPPGQSAMGEQYF	TGCAGTGCTCCACCTGGACAGTCCGCGATGGGTGAGCAGTACTTC
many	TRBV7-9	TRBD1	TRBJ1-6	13	CASRDRFNSPLHF	TGTGCCAGCAGGGACAGGTTTAATTCACCCCTCCACTTT